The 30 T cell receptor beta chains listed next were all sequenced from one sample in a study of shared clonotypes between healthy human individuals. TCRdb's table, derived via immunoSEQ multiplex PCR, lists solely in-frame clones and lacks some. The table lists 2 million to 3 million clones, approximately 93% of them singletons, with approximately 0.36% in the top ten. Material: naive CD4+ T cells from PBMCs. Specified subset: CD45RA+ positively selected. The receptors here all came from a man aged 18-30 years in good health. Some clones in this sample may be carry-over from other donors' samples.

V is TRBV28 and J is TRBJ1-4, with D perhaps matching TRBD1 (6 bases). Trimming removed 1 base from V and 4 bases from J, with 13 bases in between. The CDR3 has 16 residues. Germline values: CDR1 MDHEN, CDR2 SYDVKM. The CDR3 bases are TGTGCCAGCAGTTTATCATTGGGGGCGGGTAATGAAAAACTGTTTTTT. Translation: CASSLSLGAGNEKLFF.

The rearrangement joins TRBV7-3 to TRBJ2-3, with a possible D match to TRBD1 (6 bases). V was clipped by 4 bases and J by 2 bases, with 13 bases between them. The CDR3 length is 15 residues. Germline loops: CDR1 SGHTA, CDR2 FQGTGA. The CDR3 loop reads CASSYQGLYTDTQYF. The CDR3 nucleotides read TGTGCCAGCAGCTATCAGGGGCTGTACACAGATACGCAGTATTTT.

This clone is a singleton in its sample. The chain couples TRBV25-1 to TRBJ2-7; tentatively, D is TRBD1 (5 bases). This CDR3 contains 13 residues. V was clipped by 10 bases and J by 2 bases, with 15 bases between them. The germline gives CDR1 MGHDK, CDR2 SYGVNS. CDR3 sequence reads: CATGRGPTYEQYF. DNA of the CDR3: TGTGCCACCGGAAGGGGTCCTACCTACGAGCAGTACTTC.

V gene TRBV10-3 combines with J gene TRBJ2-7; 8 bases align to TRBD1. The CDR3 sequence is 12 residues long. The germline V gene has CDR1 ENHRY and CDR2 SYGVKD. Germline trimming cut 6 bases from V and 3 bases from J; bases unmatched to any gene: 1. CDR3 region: CAISTGGYEQYF. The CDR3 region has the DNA TGTGCCATCAGCACAGGGGGCTACGAGCAGTACTTC.

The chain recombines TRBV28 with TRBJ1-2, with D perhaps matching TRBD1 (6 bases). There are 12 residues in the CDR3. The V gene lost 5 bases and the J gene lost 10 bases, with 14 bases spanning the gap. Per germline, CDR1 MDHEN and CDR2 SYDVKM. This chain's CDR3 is CASSPGAGAYTF. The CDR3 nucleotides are TGTGCCAGCAGTCCAGGAGCGGGGGCCTACACCTTC.

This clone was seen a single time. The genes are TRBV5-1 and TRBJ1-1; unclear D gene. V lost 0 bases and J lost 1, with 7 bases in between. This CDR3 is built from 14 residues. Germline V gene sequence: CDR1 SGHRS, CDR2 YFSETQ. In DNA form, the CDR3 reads TGCGCCAGCAGCTTGGCAACAGAGAACACTGAAGCTTTCTTT. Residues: CASSLATENTEAFF.

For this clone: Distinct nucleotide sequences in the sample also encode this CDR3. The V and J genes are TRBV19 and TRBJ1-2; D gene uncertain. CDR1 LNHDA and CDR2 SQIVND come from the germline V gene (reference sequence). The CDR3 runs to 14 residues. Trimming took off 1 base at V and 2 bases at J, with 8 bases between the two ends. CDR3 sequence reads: CASSIVVGNYGYTF. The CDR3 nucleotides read TGTGCCAGTAGTATAGTCGTCGGGAACTATGGCTACACCTTC.

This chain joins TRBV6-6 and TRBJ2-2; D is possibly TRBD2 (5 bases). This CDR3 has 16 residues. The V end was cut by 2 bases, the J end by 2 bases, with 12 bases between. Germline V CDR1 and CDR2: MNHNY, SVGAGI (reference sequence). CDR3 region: CASSYLAGLNTGELFF. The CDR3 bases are TGTGCCAGCAGTTACCTGGCGGGCCTAAACACCGGGGAGCTGTTTTTT.

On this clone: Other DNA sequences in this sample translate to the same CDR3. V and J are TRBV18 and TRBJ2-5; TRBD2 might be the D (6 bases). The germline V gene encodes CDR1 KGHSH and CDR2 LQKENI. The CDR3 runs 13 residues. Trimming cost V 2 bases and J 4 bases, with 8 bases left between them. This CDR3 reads CASSPRGGETQYF. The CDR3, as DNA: TGTGCCAGCTCACCAAGGGGAGGAGAGACCCAGTACTTC.

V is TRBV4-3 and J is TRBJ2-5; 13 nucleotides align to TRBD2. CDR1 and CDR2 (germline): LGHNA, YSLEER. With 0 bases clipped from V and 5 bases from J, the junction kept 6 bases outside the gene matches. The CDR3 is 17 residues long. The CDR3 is CASSQDYGTSGMETQYF. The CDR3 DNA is TGCGCCAGCAGCCAAGATTACGGGACTAGCGGGATGGAGACCCAGTACTTC.

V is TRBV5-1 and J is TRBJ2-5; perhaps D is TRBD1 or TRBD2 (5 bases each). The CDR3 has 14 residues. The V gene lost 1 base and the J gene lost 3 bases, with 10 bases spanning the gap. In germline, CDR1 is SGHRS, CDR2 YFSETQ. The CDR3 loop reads CASSLTLGEETQYF. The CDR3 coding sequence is TGCGCCAGCAGCTTGACTCTGGGGGAAGAGACCCAGTACTTC.

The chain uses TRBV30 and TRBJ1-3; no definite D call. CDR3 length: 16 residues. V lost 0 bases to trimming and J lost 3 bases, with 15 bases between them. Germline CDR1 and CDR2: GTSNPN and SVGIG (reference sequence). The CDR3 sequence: CAWSVQQIYGGNTIYF. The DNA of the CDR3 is TGTGCCTGGAGTGTACAACAGATCTACGGTGGAAACACCATATATTTT.

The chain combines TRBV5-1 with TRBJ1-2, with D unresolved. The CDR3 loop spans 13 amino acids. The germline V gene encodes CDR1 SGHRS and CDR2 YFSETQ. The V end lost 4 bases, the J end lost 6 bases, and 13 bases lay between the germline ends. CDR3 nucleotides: TGCGCCAGCAGCCTAACAGTACCGGATGGCTACACCTTC. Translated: CASSLTVPDGYTF.

The CDR3 DNA sequence: TGTGCCAGCACGGTAATTGGGAATGAGCAGTTCTTC. Translation gives CASTVIGNEQFF. This chain joins TRBV2 and TRBJ2-1; D is uncertain. CDR3 length: 12 amino acids. The V and J ends lost 7 bases and 7 bases respectively, with 11 bases between them. Germline assignment: CDR1 SNHLY and CDR2 FYNNEI.

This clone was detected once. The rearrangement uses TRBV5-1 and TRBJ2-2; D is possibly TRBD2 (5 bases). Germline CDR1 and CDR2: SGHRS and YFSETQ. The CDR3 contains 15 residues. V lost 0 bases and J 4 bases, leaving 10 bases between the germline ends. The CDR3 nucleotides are TGCGCCAGCAGCTTGGTGCAGGCGGGCACCGGGGAGCTGTTTTTT. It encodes CASSLVQAGTGELFF.

The DNA for the CDR3 is TGTGCCAGCAGCCCAGCGGAGGGCCTATACAATGAGCAGTTCTTC. Translated, it gives CASSPAEGLYNEQFF. The J gene is TRBJ2-1, the V gene TRBV27; TRBD2 is a possible D gene (6 bases). Between the trimmed V and J ends, which lost 6 bases and 4 bases, there was a span of 16 bases. Germline V CDR1 and CDR2: MNHEY, SMNVEV (reference sequence). CDR3 length equals 15 residues.

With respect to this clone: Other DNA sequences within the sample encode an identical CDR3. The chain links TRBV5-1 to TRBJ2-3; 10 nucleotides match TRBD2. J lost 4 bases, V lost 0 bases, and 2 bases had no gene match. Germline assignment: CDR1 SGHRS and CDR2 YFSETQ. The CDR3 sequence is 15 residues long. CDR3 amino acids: CASSLGLAGADTQYF. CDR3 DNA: TGCGCCAGCAGCTTGGGTCTAGCGGGAGCAGATACGCAGTATTTT.

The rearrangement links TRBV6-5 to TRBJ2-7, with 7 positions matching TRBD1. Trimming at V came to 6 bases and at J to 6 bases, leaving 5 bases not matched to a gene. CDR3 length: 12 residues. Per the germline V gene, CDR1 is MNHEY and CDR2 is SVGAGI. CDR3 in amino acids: CASSGQASEQYF. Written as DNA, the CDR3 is TGTGCCAGCAGCGGACAGGCCTCCGAGCAGTACTTC.

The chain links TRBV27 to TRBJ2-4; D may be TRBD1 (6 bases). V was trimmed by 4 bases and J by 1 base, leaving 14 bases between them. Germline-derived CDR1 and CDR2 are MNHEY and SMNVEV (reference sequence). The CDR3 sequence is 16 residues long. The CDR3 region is CASSSQGFAAKNIQYF. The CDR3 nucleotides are TGTGCCAGCAGTTCCCAGGGGTTTGCGGCCAAAAACATTCAGTACTTC.

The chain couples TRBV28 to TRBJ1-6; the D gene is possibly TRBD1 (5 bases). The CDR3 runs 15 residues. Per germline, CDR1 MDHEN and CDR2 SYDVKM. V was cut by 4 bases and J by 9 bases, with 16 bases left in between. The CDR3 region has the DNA TGTGCCAGCAGTTCCGCCGACCAAAGGGGTTCACCCCTCCACTTT. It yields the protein CASSSADQRGSPLHF.

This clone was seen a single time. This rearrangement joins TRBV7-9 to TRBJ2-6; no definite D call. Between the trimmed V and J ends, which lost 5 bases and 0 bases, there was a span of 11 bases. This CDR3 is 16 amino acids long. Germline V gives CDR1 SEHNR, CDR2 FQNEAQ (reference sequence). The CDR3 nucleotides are TGTGCCAGCAGCCCGGCCCTCTCCTCTGGGGCCAACGTCCTGACTTTC. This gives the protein CASSPALSSGANVLTF.

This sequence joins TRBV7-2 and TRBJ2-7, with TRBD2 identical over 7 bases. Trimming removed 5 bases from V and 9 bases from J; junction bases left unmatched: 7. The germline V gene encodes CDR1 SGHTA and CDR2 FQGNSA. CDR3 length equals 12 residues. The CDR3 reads CASSEERTRQYF. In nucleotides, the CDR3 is TGTGCCAGCAGCGAAGAGCGGACTAGGCAGTACTTC.

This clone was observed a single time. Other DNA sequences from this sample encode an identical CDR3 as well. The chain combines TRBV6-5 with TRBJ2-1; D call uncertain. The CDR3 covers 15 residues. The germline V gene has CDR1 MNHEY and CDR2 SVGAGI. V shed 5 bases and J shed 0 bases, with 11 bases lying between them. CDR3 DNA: TGTGCCAGCAGTCTCCGGATGAGCTCCTACAATGAGCAGTTCTTC. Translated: CASSLRMSSYNEQFF.

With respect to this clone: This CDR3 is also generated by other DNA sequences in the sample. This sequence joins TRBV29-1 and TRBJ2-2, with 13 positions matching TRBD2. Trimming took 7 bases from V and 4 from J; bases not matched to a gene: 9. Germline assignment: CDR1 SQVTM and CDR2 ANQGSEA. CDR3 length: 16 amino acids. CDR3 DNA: TGCAGCGCTGGACTAGCGGGAGTCGGCGTCACCGGGGAGCTGTTTTTT. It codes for CSAGLAGVGVTGELFF.

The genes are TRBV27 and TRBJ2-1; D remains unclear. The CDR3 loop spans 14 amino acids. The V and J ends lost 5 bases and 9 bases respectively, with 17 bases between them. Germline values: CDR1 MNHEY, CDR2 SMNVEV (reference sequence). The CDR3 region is CASSLRIEWSEQFF. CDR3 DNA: TGTGCCAGCAGTCTCCGCATCGAGTGGAGTGAGCAGTTCTTC.

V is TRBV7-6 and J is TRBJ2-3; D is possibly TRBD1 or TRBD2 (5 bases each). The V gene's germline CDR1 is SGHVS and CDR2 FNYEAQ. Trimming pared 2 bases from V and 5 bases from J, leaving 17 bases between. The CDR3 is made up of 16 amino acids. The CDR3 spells CASSLPSGTGEDTQYF. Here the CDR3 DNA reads TGTGCCAGCAGCTTACCTTCGGGGACCGGGGAAGATACGCAGTATTTT.

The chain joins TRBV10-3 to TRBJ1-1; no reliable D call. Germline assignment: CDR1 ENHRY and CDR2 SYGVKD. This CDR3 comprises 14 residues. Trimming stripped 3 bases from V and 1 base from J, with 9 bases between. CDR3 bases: TGTGCCATCAGTGATCGGTCGGAGAACACTGAAGCTTTCTTT. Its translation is CAISDRSENTEAFF.

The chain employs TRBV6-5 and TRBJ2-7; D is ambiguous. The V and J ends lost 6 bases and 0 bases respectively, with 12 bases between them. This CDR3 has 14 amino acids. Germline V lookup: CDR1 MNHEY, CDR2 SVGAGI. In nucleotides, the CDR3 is TGTGCCAGCAGCCCCACGTTGGGCTCCTACGAGCAGTACTTC. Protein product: CASSPTLGSYEQYF.

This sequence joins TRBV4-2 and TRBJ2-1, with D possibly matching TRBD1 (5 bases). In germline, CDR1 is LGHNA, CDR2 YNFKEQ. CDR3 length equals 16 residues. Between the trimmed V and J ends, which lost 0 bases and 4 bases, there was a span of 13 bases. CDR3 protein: CASSQDQGGIYNEQFF. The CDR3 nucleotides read TGTGCCAGCAGCCAAGATCAGGGCGGCATATACAATGAGCAGTTCTTC.

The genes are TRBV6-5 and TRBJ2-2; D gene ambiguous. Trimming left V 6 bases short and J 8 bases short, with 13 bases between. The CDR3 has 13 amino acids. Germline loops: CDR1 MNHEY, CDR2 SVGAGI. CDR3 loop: CASRLAPAGELFF. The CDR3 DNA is TGTGCCAGCAGACTGGCCCCGGCGGGGGAGCTGTTTTTT.